This TCR beta chain was retrieved from a study of shared clonotypes between healthy human individuals. About the study: Each donor had three CD4 naive, three CD4 memory, two CD8 naive and one CD8 memory plate. Study-level results: When naive CD4 clonotypes were compared across several donors, about 4.8% were shared.

Germline CDR1 LGHNA, CDR2 YSLEER. CDR3 length equals 14 residues. On this clone itself: Its antigen is not known. At one of its ends the junction is not consistent with the germline gene, which may arise from a read error.

Some clones are missing from TCRdb's copy, which holds only in-frame ones; the method was immunoSEQ multiplex PCR. Of millions of clones listed, roughly 95% are singletons. It was CD45RO-negative cells, positively selected for CCR7, that made up naive CD8 cells, with terminally differentiated effector memory CD45RA+ cells excluded. Each of the donors was a healthy adult who was HIV-negative and had not had a recent acute infection or vaccination. This clonotype was sampled from a man younger than 35 in good health. The sample consisted of naive CD8+ T cells sorted from blood. J is TRBJ1-6 and V is TRBV4-3, with 7 bases identical to TRBD1. As DNA, the CDR3 is TGCGCCAGCCGCCAGGGGGACTTTAATTCACCCCTCCACTTT. This codes for CASRQGDFNSPLHF.